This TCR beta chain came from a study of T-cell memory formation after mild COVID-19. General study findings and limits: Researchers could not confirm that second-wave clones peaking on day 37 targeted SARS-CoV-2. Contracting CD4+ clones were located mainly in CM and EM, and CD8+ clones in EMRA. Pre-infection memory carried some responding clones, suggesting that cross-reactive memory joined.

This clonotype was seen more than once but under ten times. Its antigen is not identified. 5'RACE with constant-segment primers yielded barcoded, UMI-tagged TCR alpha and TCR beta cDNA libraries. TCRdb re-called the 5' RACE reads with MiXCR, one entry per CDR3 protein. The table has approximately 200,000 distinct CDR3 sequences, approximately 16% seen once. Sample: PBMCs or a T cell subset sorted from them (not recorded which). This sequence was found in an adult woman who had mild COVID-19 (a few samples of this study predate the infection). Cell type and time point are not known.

The CDR3 protein is CASSPRPPDTELSYEQYF. As DNA, the CDR3 is TGTGCCAGCAGCCCCCGGCCCCCGGACACTGAGCTCTCCTACGAGCAGTACTTC. The gene calls are TRBV7-2 and TRBJ2-7; D possibly corresponds to TRBD1 (5 bases). This CDR3 spans 18 amino acids. V shed 5 bases and J shed 0 bases, with 23 bases lying between them. The germline V gene has CDR1 SGHTA and CDR2 FQGNSA. The full variable domain, rest sourced from reference TRBV7-2 and TRBJ2-7, is GAGVSQSPSNKVTEKGKDVELRCDPISGHTALYWYRQSLGQGLEFLIYFQGNSAPDKSGLPSDRFSAERTGGSVSTLTIQRTQQEDSAVYLCASSPRPPDTELSYEQYFGPGTRLTVT.